Listed here are 16 T cell receptor beta chains from one sample, sequenced in a study of PD-1 blockade in mismatch repair-deficient tumors. Sequencing was performed with immunoSEQ multiplex PCR; in TCRdb, only in-frame clones are kept and a portion is missing. The repertoire has some 100,000 clones, 70% to 85% of them found once; the top ten carry 6.3%. The sequencing used peripheral blood, collected approximately 35 weeks after starting pembrolizumab. The receptors shown here come from an adult with mismatch repair-deficient cancer.

This rearrangement joins TRBV19 to TRBJ2-6; D is possibly TRBD1 (5 bases). V lost 1 base to trimming and J lost 0 bases, with 13 bases between them. The CDR3 loop spans 18 amino acids. CDR1 is LNHDA, CDR2 SQIVND, per germline (reference sequence). CDR3 amino acids: CASSIAQGANSGANVLTF. Written as DNA, the CDR3 is TGTGCCAGTAGTATAGCGCAGGGTGCAAACTCTGGGGCCAACGTCCTGACTTTC.

Only a few counts were recorded for this clone. CDR3 DNA: TGCGCCAGCAGCCAAGGGCACGTAGCGTCGAGCACCGGGGAGCTGTTTTTT. Translating gives CASSQGHVASSTGELFF. The chain is built from TRBV4-3 and TRBJ2-2; tentatively, D is TRBD2 (5 bases). Germline lookup yields CDR1 LGHNA and CDR2 YSLEER. V was clipped by 1 base and J by 4 bases, with 16 bases between them. The CDR3 is 17 amino acids.

The chain links TRBV27 to TRBJ2-1; D uncertain. This CDR3 is built from 14 residues. Trimming stripped 3 bases from V and 5 bases from J, with 11 bases between. Germline V gene data show CDR1 as MNHEY and CDR2 as SMNVEV (reference sequence). This CDR3 reads CASSFSAANNEQFF. The CDR3 nucleotides read TGTGCCAGCAGTTTCTCGGCAGCCAACAATGAGCAGTTCTTC.

This clone has just one count. The chain recombines TRBV10-3 with TRBJ2-1; D not certain. Deletions cut 10 bases from V and 3 bases from J, with 10 bases between. Germline V lookup: CDR1 ENHRY, CDR2 SYGVKD. The CDR3 spans 12 residues. DNA of the CDR3: TGTGCCACCCAGGACGTCTACAATGAGCAGTTCTTC. Its protein is CATQDVYNEQFF.

The table lists this clone with a count of one. This sequence joins TRBV6-1 and TRBJ2-7; D is unclear. Trimming removed 2 bases at V and 0 bases at J, with 5 bases between. This CDR3 spans 13 amino acids. CDR1 MNHNS and CDR2 SASEGT come from the germline V gene. The CDR3 coding sequence is TGTGCCAGCAGTGAATCTGGCTCCTACGAGCAGTACTTC. Its translation is CASSESGSYEQYF.

CDR3: CASSVGAGPNTGELFF. The CDR3 coding sequence is TGTGCCAGCAGCGTAGGTGCAGGGCCGAACACCGGGGAGCTGTTTTTT. The chain links TRBV9 to TRBJ2-2; possible D gene TRBD1, 5 bases. Germline CDR1 is SGDLS and CDR2 is YYNGEE. There are 16 residues in the CDR3. V dropped 0 bases and J dropped 0 bases, with 9 bases sitting between them.

The V and J genes are TRBV5-1 and TRBJ2-6; D uncertain. The V end was cut by 1 base, the J end by 0 bases, with 5 bases between. Per germline, CDR1 SGHRS and CDR2 YFSETQ. The length of the CDR3 is 15 residues. The CDR3 region has the DNA TGCGCCAGCAGCTTGACCCCCTCTGGGGCCAACGTCCTGACTTTC. Its translation: CASSLTPSGANVLTF. Together with reference TRBV5-1 and TRBJ2-6, the CDR3 gives the full variable domain: KAGVTQTPRYLIKTRGQQVTLSCSPISGHRSVSWYQQTPGQGLQFLFEYFSETQRNKGNFPGRFSGRQFSNSRSEMNVSTLELGDSALYLCASSLTPSGANVLTFGAGSRLTVL.

The DNA of the CDR3 is TGTGCCAGCAGTACGACAGGTTCGGGTGAAGCTTTCTTT. This gives the protein CASSTTGSGEAFF. The V and J genes are TRBV6-4 and TRBJ1-1; possibly TRBD1 for D (6 bases). Trimming cost V 5 bases and J 7 bases, with 14 bases left between them. The CDR3 loop spans 13 amino acids. The germline CDR1 and CDR2 sequences are MRHNA and SNTAGT.

The chain is built from TRBV7-2 and TRBJ2-3, with D possibly being TRBD1 (6 bases). Germline loops: CDR1 SGHTA, CDR2 FQGNSA. The CDR3 consists of 15 residues. With 5 bases removed from V and 0 bases from J, the gap between germline ends came to 12 bases. The CDR3, as DNA: TGTGCCAGCAGCCAATACAGGGCGAGCACAGATACGCAGTATTTT. Its translation is CASSQYRASTDTQYF. The entire variable domain, with the rest obtained from reference TRBV7-2 and TRBJ2-3, is as follows: GAGVSQSPSNKVTEKGKDVELRCDPISGHTALYWYRQSLGQGLEFLIYFQGNSAPDKSGLPSDRFSAERTGGSVSTLTIQRTQQEDSAVYLCASSQYRASTDTQYFGPGTRLTVL.

The chain recombines TRBV5-6 with TRBJ1-1, with no clear D. The CDR3 is 13 amino acids. V gave up 4 bases and J gave up 2 bases, with 9 bases separating them. The germline CDR1 and CDR2 sequences are SGHDT and YYEEEE. The CDR3 sequence: CASSVVFNTEAFF. As DNA, the CDR3 is TGTGCCAGCAGCGTTGTTTTCAACACTGAAGCTTTCTTT.

The rearrangement links TRBV4-3 to TRBJ2-7, with 10 bases identical to TRBD2. The CDR3 has 15 residues. Germline V gene sequence: CDR1 LGHNA, CDR2 YSLEER. Unmatched junction bases numbered 2, after V lost 0 bases and J lost 3 bases. The CDR3 nucleotides are TGCGCCAGCAGCCAAGAGGAGCGGGAGGGCTACGAGCAGTACTTC. It specifies CASSQEEREGYEQYF.

This clone was observed a handful of times. The chain joins TRBV10-3 to TRBJ2-5, with D tentatively TRBD1 or TRBD2 (5 bases each). From germline, CDR1 is ENHRY and CDR2 SYGVKD. CDR3 length: 16 residues. V dropped 2 bases and J dropped 1 base, with 14 bases sitting between them. The CDR3 DNA follows: TGTGCCATCAGTGAGCCATCTTTGGGGGTCCAAGAGACCCAGTACTTC. Its protein is CAISEPSLGVQETQYF.

V and J are TRBV11-3 and TRBJ1-4; D remains unclear. Trimming stripped 0 bases from V and 7 bases from J, with 9 bases between. The germline V gene encodes CDR1 SGHNT and CDR2 YENEEA. CDR3 length equals 14 residues. CDR3 sequence reads: CASSLDSPGEKLFF. The CDR3 bases are TGTGCCAGCAGCTTAGATTCCCCTGGTGAAAAACTGTTTTTT. The entire variable domain, with the rest obtained from reference TRBV11-3 and TRBJ1-4, is as follows: EAGVVQSPRYKIIEKKQPVAFWCNPISGHNTLYWYLQNLGQGPELLIRYENEEAVDDSQLPKDRFSAERLKGVDSTLKIQPAELGDSAVYLCASSLDSPGEKLFFGSGTQLSVL.

V gene TRBV5-1 combines with J gene TRBJ2-7; 8 bases match TRBD2. The V segment lost 4 bases and the J segment 4 bases; nucleotides outside the gene matches: 7. The CDR3 is 14 residues long. Germline V gene sequence: CDR1 SGHRS, CDR2 YFSETQ. CDR3 sequence: CASSDPRGGYEQYF. Here the CDR3 DNA reads TGCGCCAGCAGCGATCCCCGGGGGGGATACGAGCAGTACTTC.

This chain links TRBV9 with TRBJ2-3; TRBD2 aligns across 11 bases. Trimming removed 3 bases from V and 3 bases from J; junction bases left unmatched: 3. The CDR3 sequence is 15 residues long. CDR1 is SGDLS and CDR2 is YYNGEE in the germline V gene. This CDR3 reads CASSASSGRTDTQYF. CDR3 nucleotide sequence: TGTGCCAGCAGCGCATCTAGCGGGAGGACAGATACGCAGTATTTT.

V and J are TRBV5-3 and TRBJ1-5; tentative D call: TRBD1 (6 bases). TRBV5-3 counts as an open reading frame of uncertain function. V lost 2 bases, J lost 1 base, and 13 bases lay in between. The CDR3 extends over 16 amino acids. The CDR3 is CARSLLGAYSNQPQHF. CDR3 in DNA: TGTGCCAGAAGCTTATTGGGGGCTTACAGCAATCAGCCCCAGCATTTT.